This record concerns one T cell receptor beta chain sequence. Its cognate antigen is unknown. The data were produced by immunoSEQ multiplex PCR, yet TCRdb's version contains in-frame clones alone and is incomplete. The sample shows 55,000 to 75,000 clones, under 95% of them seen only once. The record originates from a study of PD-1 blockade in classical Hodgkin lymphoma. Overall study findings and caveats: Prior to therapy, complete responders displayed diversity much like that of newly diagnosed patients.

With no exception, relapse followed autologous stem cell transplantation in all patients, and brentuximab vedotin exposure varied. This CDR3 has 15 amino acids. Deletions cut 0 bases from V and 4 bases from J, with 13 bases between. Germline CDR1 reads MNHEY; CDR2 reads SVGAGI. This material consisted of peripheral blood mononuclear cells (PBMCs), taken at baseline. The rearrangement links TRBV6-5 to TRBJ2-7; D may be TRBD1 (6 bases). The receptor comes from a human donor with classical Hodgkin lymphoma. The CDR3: CASSYSARGIYEQYF. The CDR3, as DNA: TGTGCCAGCAGTTACTCTGCCAGGGGTATATACGAGCAGTACTTC.